The T cell receptor beta chain described here comes from a study of blood T cell repertoires in COVID-19. With 3 bases clipped from V and 6 bases from J, the junction kept 5 bases outside the gene matches. Germline-derived CDR1 and CDR2 are SGDLS and YYNGEE. The CDR3 is made up of 13 amino acids. This clone was recorded a few times. The data were produced by immunoSEQ multiplex PCR, yet TCRdb's version contains in-frame clones alone and is incomplete. The sample includes under 45,000 clones, over 70% of them seen just once. J is TRBJ1-2 and V is TRBV9; TRBD1 agrees at 7 bases. The receptor was isolated from a man aged 65 to 85 with COVID-19, enrolled during active disease. Input material: peripheral blood. The CDR3 sequence is CASSETGSDGYTF. The CDR3 region has the DNA TGTGCCAGCAGCGAGACAGGGAGCGATGGCTACACCTTC.